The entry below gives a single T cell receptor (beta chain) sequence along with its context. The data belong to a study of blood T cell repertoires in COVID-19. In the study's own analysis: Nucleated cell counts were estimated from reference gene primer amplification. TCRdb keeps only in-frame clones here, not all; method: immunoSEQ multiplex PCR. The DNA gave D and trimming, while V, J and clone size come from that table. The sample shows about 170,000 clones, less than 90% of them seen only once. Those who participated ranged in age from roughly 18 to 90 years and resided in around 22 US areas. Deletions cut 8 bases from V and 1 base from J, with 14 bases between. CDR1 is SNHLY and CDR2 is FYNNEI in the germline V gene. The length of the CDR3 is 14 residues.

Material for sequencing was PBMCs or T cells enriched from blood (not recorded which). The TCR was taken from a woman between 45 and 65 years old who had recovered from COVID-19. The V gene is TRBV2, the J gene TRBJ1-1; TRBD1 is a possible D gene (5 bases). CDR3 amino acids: CASAPGIRNTEAFF. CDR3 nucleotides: TGTGCCAGCGCTCCAGGGATACGGAACACTGAAGCTTTCTTT. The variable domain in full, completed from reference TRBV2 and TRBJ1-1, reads EPEVTQTPSHQVTQMGQEVILRCVPISNHLYFYWYRQILGQKVEFLVSFYNNEISEKSEIFDDQFSVERPDGSNFTLKIRSTKLEDSAMYFCASAPGIRNTEAFFGQGTRLTVV.